Many counts were recorded for the clone carrying this TCR beta chain. The data stem from a study of metastatic and nonmetastatic thyroid tumors. From the PCR reads, TCRdb re-called clones with MiXCR. The sample contains about 19,000 clones, about 15% of which appear only once. The CDR3 has 16 amino acids. Each patient came to thyroid surgery without any prior treatment (of any kind). The sequence derives from a male donor with papillary thyroid cancer or a benign thyroid nodule (not recorded which). Some clones in this sample may be carry-over from other donors' samples. The chain uses TRBV3-2 and TRBJ2-1; the D segment call TRBD2 is taken from the table without a DNA check. TRBV3-2 is a recognized pseudogene. The sequenced sample consisted of blood. CDR3 bases: TGTGCCAGCAGACAACGGACTAGCTGGATTTACAATGAGCAGTTCTTC. It encodes CASRQRTSWIYNEQFF.